The 7 T cell receptor beta chains presented below share a single source sample, sequenced in a study of blood T cells in healthy people across ages (dated by TCRdb to the mid-2010s). The library was produced with 5' RACE. The sequencer was an Illumina HiSeq 2500. The second PCR ran for roughly 7 to 12 cycles and used a J-beta primer mix along with a sample-barcoded 5' primer. Through fastp at Q25 and MiXCR, TCRdb rebuilt clones from the public reads, retaining in-frame beta chains. A single entry per CDR3 protein holds the most common genes and DNA from its merged rows. Across this sample there are some 1.1 million distinct CDR3 sequences, with more than 30% seen only once. The ten largest clonotypes hold 13% of the sample. The sequencing sample was made of blood. These receptors all come from a young man in good health.

This clonotype was seen a handful of times. This chain links TRBV19 with TRBJ1-5, with a possible D match to TRBD1 (5 bases). This CDR3 comprises 15 residues. Germline lookup yields CDR1 LNHDA and CDR2 SQIVND (reference sequence). V lost 4 bases and J lost 6, with 16 bases in between. The CDR3: CASSSRGGAGQPQHF. CDR3 in DNA: TGTGCCAGTAGTAGTCGGGGCGGGGCTGGTCAGCCCCAGCATTTT.

This clonotype was detected a few times. The rearrangement uses TRBV7-2 and TRBJ2-5; D remains unclear. Trimming shortened V by 1 base and J by 4 bases, and 10 bases separated the two germline ends. CDR1 and CDR2 from the germline V gene are SGHTA and FQGNSA. This CDR3 has 14 residues. The CDR3 here is CASSLGVGLETQYF. CDR3 coding DNA: TGTGCCAGCAGCTTAGGGGTAGGGTTAGAGACCCAGTACTTC.

The table lists this clonotype with a count of one. This chain uses TRBV7-2 with TRBJ2-5, with D possibly matching TRBD1 (6 bases). CDR3 length: 13 residues. V lost 5 bases and J lost 3, with 10 bases in between. Germline values: CDR1 SGHTA, CDR2 FQGNSA. CDR3: CASSKYREETQYF. DNA of the CDR3: TGTGCCAGCAGCAAATACAGGGAAGAGACCCAGTACTTC.

This clonotype was observed many times. The chain links TRBV4-2 to TRBJ2-3; a weak D match, TRBD2 (5 bases). Looked up from germline, CDR1 is LGHNA and CDR2 is YNFKEQ. The germline V and J ends were trimmed by 1 base and 1 base, with 18 bases remaining between them. CDR3 length: 18 amino acids. CDR3 coding DNA: TGTGCCAGCAGCCAAGCATGGGAGCAACGGTATCGCACAGATACGCAGTATTTT. Its translation: CASSQAWEQRYRTDTQYF.

The chain employs TRBV7-2 and TRBJ1-4, with D possibly TRBD1 on 5 matching bases. The ends were cut back, 1 base at V and 8 bases at J, with 20 bases in the middle. The CDR3 has 17 residues. Germline V gene lookup returns CDR1 SGHTA and CDR2 FQGNSA. DNA of the CDR3: TGTGCCAGCAGCTTAGGAGGTGCTGGGGCAGGAGGGGAAAAACTGTTTTTT. Amino acids: CASSLGGAGAGGEKLFF.

The chain uses TRBV6-1 and TRBJ1-2; D is unresolved. CDR1 and CDR2 (germline): MNHNS, SASEGT. The CDR3 is 17 amino acids. Deletions cut 1 base from V and 4 bases from J, with 19 bases between. The CDR3: CASSEGDDGAGGYGYTF. The CDR3 DNA reads TGTGCCAGCAGTGAAGGCGATGACGGAGCCGGAGGCTATGGCTACACCTTC.

Turning to this clonotype: A much larger clone differs from this one at a single base, so this may be a read error. The gene calls are TRBV7-2 and TRBJ2-7, with D hard to call. The V gene lost 5 bases and the J gene lost 4 bases, with 12 bases spanning the gap. Germline V gene data show CDR1 as SGHTA and CDR2 as FQGNSA. This CDR3 spans 13 amino acids. The CDR3, as DNA: TGTGCCAGCAGCGTAACGGTGTGGTACGAGCAGTACTTC. Its translation is CASSVTVWYEQYF.